The 2 T cell receptor beta chains reported below all come from one sample, sequenced in a study of blood T cell repertoires in COVID-19. The method was immunoSEQ multiplex PCR; TCRdb's version includes in-frame clones alone and lacks a portion of them. Of some 87,000 clones in the sample, about 84% were seen once. The sequencing sample was made of peripheral blood. These receptors were obtained from a human donor in a cohort sampled during active COVID-19.

The chain combines TRBV19 with TRBJ2-7; 11 positions agree with TRBD2. Looked up from germline, CDR1 is LNHDA and CDR2 is SQIVND (reference sequence). The J segment lost 0 bases and the V segment lost 3 bases, leaving 7 bases of the junction unmatched. The CDR3 is 17 amino acids. The CDR3 DNA follows: TGTGCCAGTAGTATTCGGGCTAGCGGGAGGAACTCCTACGAGCAGTACTTC. It codes for CASSIRASGRNSYEQYF.

In its sample, this clone was seen a few times. The chain employs TRBV7-9 and TRBJ1-2, with TRBD1 matching 9 bases. The CDR3 has 17 residues. With 2 bases clipped from V and 5 bases from J, the junction kept 12 bases outside the gene matches. The V gene's germline CDR1 is SEHNR and CDR2 FQNEAQ (reference sequence). CDR3 in amino acids: CASSLRGGSGTGYGYTF. CDR3 in DNA: TGTGCCAGCAGCTTACGGGGTGGTAGCGGGACAGGGTATGGCTACACCTTC.